The T cell receptor (beta chain) under discussion was sequenced for a study of shared clonotypes between healthy human individuals. Whole-study findings and limits: What limited the represented genetic and exposure-history diversity was the small number of donors.

Regarding this clone: Its antigen is still unknown. The junction shows a germline mismatch at one end, possibly a read error.

Clones were read by immunoSEQ multiplex PCR, and TCRdb kept only the in-frame ones, dropping some. Among 330,000 or so clones, more than 60% were seen once, and the ten largest hold under 11%. The germline V gene has CDR1 SGHRS and CDR2 YFSETQ. This CDR3 spans 13 amino acids. The clonotype originates from a young man in good health. The chain links TRBV5-1 to TRBJ2-7; 8 bases line up with TRBD1. Sequencing was done on a sample of memory CD4+ T cells sorted from blood. The subset here: CD45RA-negative fraction. Here the CDR3 DNA reads TGTGCCAGCAGCTCTGACAGGGGTGACGAGCAGTACTTC. Protein product: CASSSDRGDEQYF.